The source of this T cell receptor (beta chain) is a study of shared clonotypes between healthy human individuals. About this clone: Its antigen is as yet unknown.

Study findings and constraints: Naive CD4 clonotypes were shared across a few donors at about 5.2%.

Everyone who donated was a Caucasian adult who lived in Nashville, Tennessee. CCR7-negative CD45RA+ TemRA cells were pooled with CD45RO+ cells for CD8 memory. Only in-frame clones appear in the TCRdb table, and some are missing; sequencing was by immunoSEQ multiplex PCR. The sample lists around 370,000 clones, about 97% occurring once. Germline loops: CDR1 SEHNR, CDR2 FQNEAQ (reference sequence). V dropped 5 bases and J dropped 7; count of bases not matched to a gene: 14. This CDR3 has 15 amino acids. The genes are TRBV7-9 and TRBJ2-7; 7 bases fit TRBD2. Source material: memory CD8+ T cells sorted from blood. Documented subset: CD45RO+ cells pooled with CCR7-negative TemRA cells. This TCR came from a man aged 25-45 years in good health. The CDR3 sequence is CASSVTASGSLEQYF. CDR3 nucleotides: TGTGCCAGCAGCGTTACGGCTAGCGGTTCCCTGGAGCAGTACTTC.